This TCR beta chain appears in the sequencing data of a study of T-cell memory formation after mild COVID-19. For the study at large: TCR clusters largely stayed donor specific.

TCRdb itself ran the 5' RACE reads through MiXCR, one entry per CDR3 protein. The table shows approximately 210,000 distinct CDR3 sequences, with more than 25% occurring only once. CDR1 is SGHVS and CDR2 is FNYEAQ in the germline V gene. The CDR3 extends over 14 amino acids. V lost 4 bases, J lost 3 bases, and 5 bases stayed unmatched. Sequenced: PBMCs or a T cell subset sorted from them (not recorded which). This chain uses TRBV7-6 with TRBJ2-7; 8 bases agree with TRBD1. The source of this sequence is an adult woman who had mild COVID-19 (a few samples of this study predate the infection). Cell type and time point are not known. CDR3 protein: CASSSRTGIYEQYF. Written as DNA, the CDR3 is TGTGCCAGCAGCTCCAGGACAGGGATCTACGAGCAGTACTTC.